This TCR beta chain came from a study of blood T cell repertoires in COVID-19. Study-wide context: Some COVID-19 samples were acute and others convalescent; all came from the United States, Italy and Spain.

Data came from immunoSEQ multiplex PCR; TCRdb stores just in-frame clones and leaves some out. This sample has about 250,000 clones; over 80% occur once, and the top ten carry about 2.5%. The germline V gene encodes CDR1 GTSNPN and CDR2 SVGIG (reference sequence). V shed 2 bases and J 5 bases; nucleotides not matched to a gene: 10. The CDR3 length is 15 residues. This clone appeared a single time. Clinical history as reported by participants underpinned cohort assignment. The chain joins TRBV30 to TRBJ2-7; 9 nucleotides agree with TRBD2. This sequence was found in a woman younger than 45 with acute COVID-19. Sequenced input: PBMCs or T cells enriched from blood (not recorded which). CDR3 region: CAWSSLSGGYDEQYF. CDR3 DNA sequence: TGTGCCTGGAGTTCCCTTAGCGGGGGCTACGACGAGCAGTACTTC. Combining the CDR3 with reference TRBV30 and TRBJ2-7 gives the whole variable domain SQTIHQWPATLVQPVGSPLSLECTVEGTSNPNLYWYRQAAGRGLQLLFYSVGIGQISSEVPQNLSASRPQDRQFILSSKKLLLSDSGFYLCAWSSLSGGYDEQYFGPGTRLTVT.